The text below deals with one T cell receptor beta chain. This sample was included in a study of blood T cell repertoires in COVID-19. In the study overall: T cells, B-cell-depleted T cells, or PBMCs provided the cDNA or gDNA that served as material.

This CDR3 is 16 amino acids long. Germline values: CDR1 MDHEN, CDR2 SYDVKM. The V and J ends lost 4 bases and 4 bases, in that order; junction bases with no gene match: 11. Profiled with immunoSEQ multiplex PCR; TCRdb holds only in-frame clones, not every one. This sample has about 330,000 clones; around nine tenths occur once, and the top ten carry about 5%. Participants were aged roughly 18 to 90 years, lived in 20 to 25 US areas, and enrolled virtually. Participants' own reports of clinical history determined their cohort assignment. This TCR derives from a man aged 30-40 years who had recovered from COVID-19. This chain joins TRBV28 and TRBJ1-2, with TRBD1 identical over 8 bases. The sequencing input was PBMCs or T cells enriched from blood (not recorded which). CDR3 region: CASSSTRTGLFYGYTF. In DNA, the CDR3 is TGTGCCAGCAGTTCGACTCGGACAGGGTTATTCTATGGCTACACCTTC.